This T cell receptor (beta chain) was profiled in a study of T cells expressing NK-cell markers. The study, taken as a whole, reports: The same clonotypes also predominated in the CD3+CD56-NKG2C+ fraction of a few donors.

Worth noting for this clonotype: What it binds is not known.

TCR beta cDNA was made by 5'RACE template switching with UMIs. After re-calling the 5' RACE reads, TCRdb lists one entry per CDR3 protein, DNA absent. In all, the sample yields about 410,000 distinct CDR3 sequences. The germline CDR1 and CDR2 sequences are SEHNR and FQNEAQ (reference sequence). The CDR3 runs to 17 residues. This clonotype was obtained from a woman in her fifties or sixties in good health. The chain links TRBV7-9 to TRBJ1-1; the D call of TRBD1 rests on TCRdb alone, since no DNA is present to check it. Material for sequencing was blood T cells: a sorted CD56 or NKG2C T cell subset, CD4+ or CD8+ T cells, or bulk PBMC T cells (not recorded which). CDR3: CASSPRTGGVGWTEAFF. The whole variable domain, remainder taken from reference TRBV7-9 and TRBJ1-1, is DTGVSQNPRHKITKRGQNVTFRCDPISEHNRLYWYRQTLGQGPEFLTYFQNEAQLEKSRLLSDRFSAERPKGSFSTLEIQRTEQGDSAMYLCASSPRTGGVGWTEAFFGQGTRLTVV.